The 23 T cell receptor beta chains below all came from one sample that was sequenced in a study of cytomegalovirus exposure and HLA in healthy donors (dated by TCRdb to the late 2010s). The library was prepared using the immunoSEQ multiplex PCR assay. The multiplex PCR relied on a mix of 60 forward primers for TCR Vbeta segments and 13 reverse primers for TCR Jbeta segments. TCRdb provides this immuneACCESS table in a form limited to in-frame rearrangements. Some clones are lacking; in checked studies, under half of them reflect an unresolved V gene, and why the rest are absent is not known. The sample table lists some 150,000 clones, 75% to 80% of them with a count of one. 1.5% to 2% of the sample belongs to the ten largest clones. The sample consisted of PBMCs. These receptors were taken from a young woman in good health and CMV-seronegative.

This chain uses TRBV19 with TRBJ1-6, with 9 bases aligning to TRBD1. V gave up 7 bases and J gave up 9 bases; unmatched junction bases: 13. In germline, CDR1 is LNHDA, CDR2 SQIVND (reference sequence). CDR3 length: 16 amino acids. CDR3 sequence reads: CASTPRTGDFGSPLHF. DNA of the CDR3: TGTGCCAGTACTCCCCGGACAGGGGACTTCGGTTCACCCCTCCACTTT.

The V call is TRBV29-1, the J call TRBJ1-3, with D possibly TRBD1 on 6 matching bases. Germline CDR1 reads SQVTM; CDR2 reads ANQGSEA. The CDR3 loop spans 17 amino acids. Between the trimmed V and J ends, which lost 3 bases and 0 bases, there was a span of 18 bases. CDR3 protein: CSVDTGNPPNSGNTIYF. Here the CDR3 DNA reads TGCAGCGTTGATACAGGGAACCCCCCTAACTCTGGAAACACCATATATTTT.

V is TRBV4-1 and J is TRBJ1-1, with D perhaps matching TRBD1 (5 bases). Per germline, CDR1 MGHRA and CDR2 YSYEKL. The CDR3 has 15 residues. Trimming cost V 0 bases and J 5 bases, with 13 bases left between them. The CDR3 DNA reads TGCGCCAGCAGCCAAGAGGGGGGAGCGGGGACTGAAGCTTTCTTT. Translation gives CASSQEGGAGTEAFF.

The CDR3 region has the DNA TGTGCCAGCTCGCCGGGGGGAGACATTCAGTACTTC. Translation: CASSPGGDIQYF. The V call is TRBV18, the J call TRBJ2-4, with TRBD2 identical over 7 bases. Germline trimming cut 6 bases from V and 8 bases from J; bases unmatched to any gene: 4. CDR3 length: 12 amino acids. Germline CDR1 is KGHSH and CDR2 is LQKENI.

This clone was counted a single time. V usage is TRBV5-6 and J usage is TRBJ2-3; tentatively, D is TRBD1 (5 bases). CDR1 is SGHDT, CDR2 YYEEEE, per germline. V gave up 0 bases and J gave up 5 bases, with 13 bases separating them. The CDR3 totals 15 residues. The DNA of the CDR3 is TGTGCCAGCAGCTTGGCCGGCAGGGTGGGAGATACGCAGTATTTT. It encodes CASSLAGRVGDTQYF.

The chain has TRBV5-6 and TRBJ1-1, with D perhaps matching TRBD1 (6 bases). Trimming took off 4 bases at V and 0 bases at J, with 13 bases between the two ends. The V gene's germline CDR1 is SGHDT and CDR2 YYEEEE. The CDR3 is 15 residues long. The CDR3 sequence: CASSQGQIMNTEAFF. CDR3 bases: TGTGCCAGCAGCCAAGGACAGATAATGAACACTGAAGCTTTCTTT. The full variable domain, with the rest looked up from reference TRBV5-6 and TRBJ1-1, is DAGVTQSPTHLIKTRGQQVTLRCSPKSGHDTVSWYQQALGQGPQFIFQYYEEEERQRGNFPDRFSGHQFPNYSSELNVNALLLGDSALYLCASSQGQIMNTEAFFGQGTRLTVV.

The CDR3 region is CASSYSFDRVGKLFF. In DNA form, the CDR3 reads TGTGCCAGCAGTTACTCCTTCGACAGGGTTGGAAAACTGTTTTTT. The chain combines TRBV6-5 with TRBJ1-4; 7 bases match TRBD1. V shed 0 bases, J shed 10 bases, and the junction held 8 bases outside the gene matches. The CDR3 runs 15 residues. Germline values: CDR1 MNHEY, CDR2 SVGAGI.

The chain joins TRBV5-6 to TRBJ2-3; a possible D gene is TRBD1 (5 bases). The V end was cut by 1 base, the J end by 5 bases, with 5 bases between. Germline V lookup: CDR1 SGHDT, CDR2 YYEEEE. The CDR3 loop spans 12 amino acids. CDR3 in amino acids: CASSLRGDTQYF. The CDR3 coding sequence is TGTGCCAGCAGCTTGAGGGGAGATACGCAGTATTTT.

V and J are TRBV5-1 and TRBJ2-1; 9 positions match TRBD2. V lost 4 bases, J lost 5 bases, and 10 bases stayed unmatched. This CDR3 contains 16 residues. The V gene's germline CDR1 is SGHRS and CDR2 YFSETQ. In nucleotides, the CDR3 is TGCGCCAGCAGCGTTAAGGGGGTAGCGGGGGACAATGAGCAGTTCTTC. This codes for CASSVKGVAGDNEQFF.

The V gene is TRBV10-2, the J gene TRBJ1-1; 8 positions agree with TRBD1. Germline CDR1 is WSHSY and CDR2 is SAAADI. Trimming took 2 bases from V and 2 from J; bases not matched to a gene: 4. This CDR3 has 15 residues. Here the CDR3 reads CASSEPGQGNTEAFF. In DNA, the CDR3 is TGCGCCAGCAGTGAGCCTGGACAGGGCAACACTGAAGCTTTCTTT.

The chain recombines TRBV2 with TRBJ2-3; 10 bases align to TRBD2. Trimming cost V 6 bases and J 2 bases; bases outside gene matches: 5. Germline V gives CDR1 SNHLY, CDR2 FYNNEI. CDR3 size: 15 residues. The CDR3 DNA reads as TGTGCCAGCAGCTTTAGCGGGGGGAACACAGATACGCAGTATTTT. This gives the protein CASSFSGGNTDTQYF.

This clone was seen many times. V is TRBV5-5 and J is TRBJ2-5; D possibly corresponds to TRBD1 (7 bases). The length of the CDR3 is 16 residues. V shed 2 bases and J shed 3 bases, with 17 bases lying between them. The germline V gene has CDR1 SGHKS and CDR2 YYEKEE (reference sequence). CDR3 DNA sequence: TGTGCCAGCAGCTTAATCGGGGGACAGATAGAAGAGACCCAGTACTTC. Its translation is CASSLIGGQIEETQYF. The full variable domain, with the rest looked up from reference TRBV5-5 and TRBJ2-5, is DAGVTQSPTHLIKTRGQQVTLRCSPISGHKSVSWYQQVLGQGPQFIFQYYEKEERGRGNFPDRFSARQFPNYSSELNVNALLLGDSALYLCASSLIGGQIEETQYFGPGTRLLVL.

This chain uses TRBV4-2 with TRBJ1-1, with TRBD1 matching 7 bases. Germline CDR1 and CDR2: LGHNA and YNFKEQ. Trimming cost V 3 bases and J 5 bases; bases outside gene matches: 15. This CDR3 comprises 17 residues. The CDR3 DNA sequence: TGTGCCAGCAGCCATCCCTTTGGAGGGCAGGGGGTAACTGAAGCTTTCTTT. Protein: CASSHPFGGQGVTEAFF.

The chain combines TRBV5-6 with TRBJ1-1; D not resolved. This CDR3 comprises 15 residues. Germline V gene data show CDR1 as SGHDT and CDR2 as YYEEEE. The ends were cut back, 0 bases at V and 3 bases at J, with 12 bases in the middle. The CDR3 is CASSLAGREYTEAFF. CDR3 nucleotide sequence: TGTGCCAGCAGCTTGGCCGGGAGGGAGTACACTGAAGCTTTCTTT.

This clone has a handful of counts. This chain uses TRBV12-5 with TRBJ1-2; 7 positions agree with TRBD1. V lost 5 bases to trimming and J lost 4 bases; unmatched junction nucleotides: 4. Germline V gene lookup returns CDR1 LGHNT and CDR2 FRNRAP. The CDR3 covers 13 residues. The CDR3 here is CASGTTGRYGYTF. The CDR3 bases are TGTGCTAGTGGTACGACAGGGCGCTATGGCTACACCTTC.

This sequence joins TRBV7-9 and TRBJ2-3; TRBD2 aligns across 16 bases. This CDR3 has 18 residues. In germline, CDR1 is SEHNR, CDR2 FQNEAQ (reference sequence). The V segment lost 0 bases and the J segment 5 bases; nucleotides outside the gene matches: 5. For the CDR3, the DNA is TGTGCCAGCAGCTTAGCGGGACTAGCGGGGGGGCCCGGAGATACGCAGTATTTT. This translates into CASSLAGLAGGPGDTQYF. Drawing the rest from reference TRBV7-9 and TRBJ2-3, the complete variable domain is DTGVSQNPRHKITKRGQNVTFRCDPISEHNRLYWYRQTLGQGPEFLTYFQNEAQLEKSRLLSDRFSAERPKGSFSTLEIQRTEQGDSAMYLCASSLAGLAGGPGDTQYFGPGTRLTVL.

This clone was seen only a few times. The rearrangement uses TRBV2 and TRBJ1-1; TRBD1 agrees at 12 bases. Germline-derived CDR1 and CDR2 are SNHLY and FYNNEI. V shed 7 bases, J shed 4 bases, and the junction held 13 bases outside the gene matches. The CDR3 consists of 17 residues. In nucleotides, the CDR3 is TGTGCCAGCATTCGGGACGGGACAGGGGGCTGGGGCACTGAAGCTTTCTTT. The encoded protein is CASIRDGTGGWGTEAFF.

This clone was counted a few times. The chain couples TRBV6-5 to TRBJ1-1; the D gene is possibly TRBD1 (5 bases). V shed 2 bases and J shed 4 bases, with 11 bases lying between them. The CDR3 has 14 amino acids. Germline V gives CDR1 MNHEY, CDR2 SVGAGI. The CDR3 region is CASSYLGGGTEAFF. Here the CDR3 DNA reads TGTGCCAGCAGTTACCTCGGGGGGGGCACTGAAGCTTTCTTT.

The genes are TRBV13 and TRBJ2-2; D might be TRBD1 (6 bases). Germline CDR1 and CDR2: PRHDT and FYEKMQ (reference sequence). V was shortened by 6 bases and J by 0 bases, with 14 bases between the two germline ends. The CDR3 extends over 16 amino acids. The CDR3 is CASRLRGTPNTGELFF. As DNA, the CDR3 is TGTGCCAGCAGATTGAGGGGGACCCCGAACACCGGGGAGCTGTTTTTT.

This clone was seen a few times. This rearrangement joins TRBV5-8 to TRBJ1-1, with D tentatively TRBD1 (6 bases). The CDR3 is made up of 13 amino acids. The V end was cut by 6 bases, the J end by 1 base, with 10 bases between. Germline V gene sequence: CDR1 SGHTS, CDR2 YDEGEE. This CDR3 reads CASNGQWNTEAFF. CDR3 nucleotide sequence: TGTGCCAGCAACGGACAGTGGAACACTGAAGCTTTCTTT. The entire variable domain, with the rest obtained from reference TRBV5-8 and TRBJ1-1, is as follows: EAGVTQSPTHLIKTRGQQATLRCSPISGHTSVYWYQQALGLGLQFLLWYDEGEERNRGNFPPRFSGRQFPNYSSELNVNALELEDSALYLCASNGQWNTEAFFGQGTRLTVV.

The chain combines TRBV4-3 with TRBJ1-2, with TRBD1 as a possible D gene (5 bases). CDR1 and CDR2 from the germline V gene are LGHNA and YSLEER. The CDR3 spans 14 residues. Trimming cost V 0 bases and J 8 bases, with 13 bases left between them. The chain's CDR3 is CASSQDLLAGGYTF. The CDR3 DNA sequence: TGCGCCAGCAGCCAAGATCTTTTGGCAGGGGGCTACACCTTC.

This clone was seen just once. V and J are TRBV7-8 and TRBJ1-4; no reliable D call. Trimming left V 5 bases short and J 7 bases short, with 14 bases between. The CDR3 spans 14 residues. Germline CDR1 is SGHVS and CDR2 is FQNEAQ. CDR3 in DNA: TGTGCCAGCAGCCCCCCCGTACCGGGTGAAAAACTGTTTTTT. Its protein product is CASSPPVPGEKLFF. Combining the CDR3 with reference TRBV7-8 and TRBJ1-4 gives the whole variable domain GAGVSQSPRYKVAKRGQDVALRCDPISGHVSLFWYQQALGQGPEFLTYFQNEAQLDKSGLPSDRFFAERPEGSVSTLKIQRTQQEDSAVYLCASSPPVPGEKLFFGSGTQLSVL.

DNA of the CDR3: TGTGCCAGCAGTGTTCAGGGGGCGTCAGATACGCAGTATTTT. Residues: CASSVQGASDTQYF. This sequence joins TRBV6-1 and TRBJ2-3, with 8 nucleotides matching TRBD1. The CDR3 totals 14 residues. Unmatched junction bases numbered 4, after V lost 4 bases and J lost 4 bases. Germline CDR1 MNHNS, CDR2 SASEGT.